This T cell receptor (beta chain) was obtained from a study of shared clonotypes between healthy human individuals. About the study: Three plates each covered CD4 naive and memory; CD8 naive two, CD8 memory one.

In germline, CDR1 is MNHEY, CDR2 SMNVEV (reference sequence). V lost 5 bases and J 8 bases, leaving 12 bases between the germline ends. The CDR3 consists of 12 residues. Naive CD8 cells were CD45RO-negative, positively selected for CCR7, excluding terminally differentiated effector memory CD45RA+ cells. Only in-frame clones appear in the TCRdb table, and some are missing; sequencing was by immunoSEQ multiplex PCR. The sample yields hundreds of thousands of clones, 90% to 95% seen once. The chain links TRBV27 to TRBJ1-1, with TRBD1 as a possible D gene (5 bases). This TCR derives from a woman aged 30 to 39 in good health. Input material: naive CD8+ T cells sorted from blood. CDR3 loop: CASSTAGAEAFF. As DNA, the CDR3 is TGTGCCAGCAGTACTGCCGGGGCAGAAGCTTTCTTT.